This T cell receptor (beta chain) originates from a study of blood T cell repertoires in COVID-19. At the level of the study: Each recovered donor of Cohort 3 presented with two negative PCRs, clearance, or symptom resolution. PBMCs, B-cell-depleted T cells, or T cells provided the cDNA or gDNA that made up the material. Some COVID-19 samples were acute and others convalescent; all came from the United States, Italy and Spain.

V was clipped by 5 bases and J by 5 bases, with 4 bases between them. CDR1 MDHEN and CDR2 SYDVKM come from the germline V gene. This CDR3 spans 11 amino acids. The authors' processing: Reference gene primer amplification yielded estimated nucleated cell counts. Measured with immunoSEQ multiplex PCR; TCRdb has only the in-frame clones, and not every one. For V, J and clone size, that table is used; D and trimming come from the DNA. The table records approximately 140,000 clones, under 90% of them present only once. Material for sequencing was PBMCs or T cells enriched from blood (not recorded which). The receptor was isolated from a man aged 45 to 65 in a cohort exposed to, infected with or recovered from COVID-19 (not recorded which). The gene calls are TRBV28 and TRBJ1-5; D is unclear. The CDR3 loop is CASSLHQPQHF. The CDR3 nucleotides are TGTGCCAGCAGTCTCCATCAGCCCCAGCATTTT.